A selection of T cell receptor beta chains follows, all from one sample in a study of beta chain features in type 1 diabetes. Data came from immunoSEQ multiplex PCR; TCRdb stores just in-frame clones and leaves some out. The sample consists of 300,000 to 350,000 clones, less than 15% of them appearing once. Material for sequencing was naive CD4+ T cells from blood. These receptor sequences come from a young woman with type 1 diabetes. Both conserved end residues are part of each CDR3. A D gene is named only where the DNA matches it firmly. Rows give clone size only sometimes, using once, few, many, or a class for an expanded clone.

J gene,clone size,V gene,D gene,CDR3 DNA,CDR3 protein
TRBJ2-5,NA,TRBV11-2,NA,TGTGCCAGCAGCTTAGGGCTCGAGACCCAGTACTTC,CASSLGLETQYF
TRBJ2-1,NA,TRBV18,NA,TGTGCCAGCTCACCATCCAGCGGGCGACGTATGAATGAGCAGTTCTTC,CASSPSSGRRMNEQFF
TRBJ1-1,few,TRBV18,TRBD1,TGTGCCAGCTCACCACTCAAGGGGACAGGGGGCACTGAAGCTTTCTTT,CASSPLKGTGGTEAFF
TRBJ2-1,NA,TRBV7-8,TRBD2,TGTGCCAGCAGCTTAGGGGTAGCGGGAGACAATGAGCAGTTCTTC,CASSLGVAGDNEQFF
TRBJ1-1,NA,TRBV20-1,NA,TGCAACGTGACACCGAACACTGAAGCTTTCTTT,CNVTPNTEAFF
TRBJ2-5,NA,TRBV7-2,TRBD1,TGTGCCAGCAGCTTAGCTCCCTCAGGGGGTATTGAGACCCAGTACTTC,CASSLAPSGGIETQYF
TRBJ1-4,NA,TRBV4-3,NA,TGCGCCAGCACCACCCTGGGGGGTGGGGAAAAACTGTTTTTT,CASTTLGGGEKLFF
TRBJ2-1,few,TRBV5-1,TRBD2,TGCGCCAGCAGCTTACTAGCGGGATCCGTAGGGTACAATGAGCAGTTCTTC,CASSLLAGSVGYNEQFF
TRBJ2-2,few,TRBV6-5,NA,TGTGCCAGCAGTTCCGAGACCGGGGAGCTGTTTTTT,CASSSETGELFF
TRBJ2-5,few,TRBV6-5,TRBD2,TGTGCCAGCAGTTACCGGGGACTAGCTCAAGAGACCCAGTACTTC,CASSYRGLAQETQYF
TRBJ2-3,NA,TRBV5-1,TRBD2,TGCGCCAGCAGCCCAGGACTAGCCTCTAGCACAGATACGCAGTATTTT,CASSPGLASSTDTQYF
TRBJ2-4,few,TRBV5-1,NA,TGCGCCAGCAGCCCGAGCGGGGGGACAGGTGAAAACATTCAGTACTTC,CASSPSGGTGENIQYF
TRBJ2-1,few,TRBV30,TRBD2,TGTGCCTGGAGTCAAAAGCGGGATCTAAATGAGCAGTTCTTC,CAWSQKRDLNEQFF
TRBJ2-3,few,TRBV2,TRBD2,TGTGCCAGCATTACTACTAGCGGGCTTCCCGATACGCAGTATTTT,CASITTSGLPDTQYF
TRBJ1-2,NA,TRBV7-2,NA,TGTGCCAGCAGCTTAGCGACAGGCCCGGGCTATGGGCTAAACTTC,CASSLATGPGYGLNF
TRBJ2-1,NA,TRBV5-1,TRBD1,TGCGCCAGCAGCTTGGCAGACAGGGGTTTTTACAATGAGCAGTTCTTC,CASSLADRGFYNEQFF
TRBJ2-5,NA,TRBV10-3,TRBD2,TGTGCCATCAGCCCGGATCCTAGCGGGGGGGGGACCCAGTACTTC,CAISPDPSGGGTQYF
TRBJ1-2,NA,TRBV18,TRBD1,TGTGCCAGCTCAGCCGGACAGGTAGTCTACACCTTC,CASSAGQVVYTF
TRBJ2-5,few,TRBV2,TRBD2,TGTGCCAGCACTGTGACTAGCGGGAGAGGAGAGACCCAGTACTTC,CASTVTSGRGETQYF
TRBJ2-7,NA,TRBV15,TRBD2,TGTGCCACCAGCAGAGAACTAGCGGAGGGGATGTACTTC,CATSRELAEGMYF
TRBJ2-3,few,TRBV4-3,TRBD2,TGCGCCAGCAGCCAAGAGTTTCAACTAGCGGCCACAGATACGCAGTATTTT,CASSQEFQLAATDTQYF
TRBJ2-5,NA,TRBV6-5,TRBD1,TGTGCCAGCAGTGCAGGGGGCGCGAAGACCCAGTACTTC,CASSAGGAKTQYF
TRBJ2-3,few,TRBV7-2,TRBD1,TGTGCCAGCAGCCTTCACAGGGGTGGGGATACGCAGTATTTT,CASSLHRGGDTQYF
TRBJ2-3,few,TRBV12-5,NA,TGTGCTAGTGGTTTGGGCCTGACAGGAAACACAGATACGCAGTATTTT,CASGLGLTGNTDTQYF
TRBJ2-2,NA,TRBV28,TRBD1,TGTGCCAGCAGTTTGATGGACAGGGCCGTCGCCGGGGAGCTGTTTTTT,CASSLMDRAVAGELFF
TRBJ2-7,NA,TRBV18,TRBD1,TGTGCCAGCTCACAGGGACAGGGGGCAGGCGAGCAGTACTTC,CASSQGQGAGEQYF
TRBJ1-5,NA,TRBV18,TRBD1,TGTGCCAGCTCACCGGGACAGGGGGATCAGCCCCAGCATTTT,CASSPGQGDQPQHF
TRBJ1-2,NA,TRBV30,TRBD1,TGTGCCTGGAGCCAAGGGACAGGGAGTGGCTACACCTTC,CAWSQGTGSGYTF
TRBJ2-3,few,TRBV5-1,NA,TGCGCCAGCAGCGCCCAACTAGGACCCACAGATACGCAGTATTTT,CASSAQLGPTDTQYF
TRBJ2-3,NA,TRBV29-1,TRBD2,TGCAGCGTTCGGTCCCTAGCGGGAGGCACAGATACGCAGTATTTT,CSVRSLAGGTDTQYF
TRBJ1-2,NA,TRBV19,TRBD1,TGTGCCAGTAGTATCGACACAGGGGGGAGATATGGCTACACCTTC,CASSIDTGGRYGYTF
TRBJ1-1,NA,TRBV5-6,TRBD1,TGTGCCAGCAGCTTGGGTCGACGACAGGGGGCCGGAGAAGCTTTCTTT,CASSLGRRQGAGEAFF
TRBJ2-1,NA,TRBV19,TRBD2,TGTGCCAGTAGTCCCGCTAGGACTAGCGGGAGCTCCTACAATGAGCAGTTCTTC,CASSPARTSGSSYNEQFF
TRBJ1-2,few,TRBV25-1,TRBD1,TGTGCCAGCAGTGAGTTCGACAGGGCGACCTTC,CASSEFDRATF
TRBJ2-3,NA,TRBV30,NA,TGTGCCTGGAGCCTCGGACTGGTCGCAAATACAGATACGCAGTATTTT,CAWSLGLVANTDTQYF
TRBJ2-1,NA,TRBV7-2,TRBD2,TGTGCCAGCAGCTTAGTAGTCGGCGGCAGCGGGAGTAGCAATGAGCAGTTCTTC,CASSLVVGGSGSSNEQFF
TRBJ2-1,NA,TRBV5-4,TRBD2,TGTGCCAGCAGCTTGGTTGTACTAGCGGGAATCGATGAGCAGTTCTTC,CASSLVVLAGIDEQFF
TRBJ2-2,few,TRBV30,TRBD2,TGTGCCTGGAGTGGGACTAGCGGGTTCACCGGGGAGCTGTTTTTT,CAWSGTSGFTGELFF
TRBJ2-7,few,TRBV18,NA,TGTGCCAGCTCACCAGGATCGGGAATCTACGAGCAGTACTTC,CASSPGSGIYEQYF
TRBJ2-1,few,TRBV11-3,TRBD2,TGTGCCAGCAGCGTGGGACTACACAATGAGCAGTTCTTC,CASSVGLHNEQFF
TRBJ2-3,NA,TRBV5-1,NA,TGCGCCAGCAGCTTTGGGGCCTACTCCTTAGGAGATACGCAGTATTTT,CASSFGAYSLGDTQYF
TRBJ1-1,few,TRBV7-9,NA,TGTGCCAGCAGCTTACGAGCGGACGCCCGTGAAGCTTTCTTT,CASSLRADAREAFF
TRBJ2-3,NA,TRBV5-4,TRBD2,TGTGCCAGCAGCCTAGGGACTAGCGGGAGTACAGATACGCAGTATTTT,CASSLGTSGSTDTQYF
TRBJ1-1,few,TRBV7-8,NA,TGTGCCAGCAGCCCCCTGTGGGGAGGACAGAACACTGAAGCTTTCTTT,CASSPLWGGQNTEAFF
TRBJ2-5,NA,TRBV19,NA,TGTGCCAGTAACACTGTACAGGGAAACCAAGAGACCCAGTACTTC,CASNTVQGNQETQYF
TRBJ2-3,NA,TRBV11-3,NA,TGTGCCAGCAGCTTTTGGGCAGGGCCGGTAGATACGCAGTATTTT,CASSFWAGPVDTQYF
TRBJ1-5,few,TRBV30,TRBD1,TGTGCCTGGAGTGCCGGGACAGGGTTGAATCAGCCCCAGCATTTT,CAWSAGTGLNQPQHF
TRBJ1-5,few,TRBV18,NA,TGTGCCAGCTCACGGGAGGGTGGCAGGCATAGCAATCAGCCCCAGCATTTT,CASSREGGRHSNQPQHF
TRBJ2-2,NA,TRBV30,TRBD2,TGTGCCTGGAGTCTGCGGGGAGGGCGGACCGGGGAGCTGTTTTTT,CAWSLRGGRTGELFF
TRBJ1-3,NA,TRBV30,NA,TGTGCCTGGAGTGGAGGACAGCACTCTGGAAACACCATATATTTT,CAWSGGQHSGNTIYF
TRBJ2-3,NA,TRBV28,TRBD2,TGTGCCAGCAGTTTAAGACTAGCGGGTACCAAGGATACGCAGTATTTT,CASSLRLAGTKDTQYF
TRBJ2-1,few,TRBV7-3,NA,TGTGCCAGCAGCTCTCGACTAGACGGTGAGCAGTTCTTC,CASSSRLDGEQFF
TRBJ2-1,few,TRBV11-3,NA,TGTGCCAGCAGCTTAGTTCGGGCGCAGGGGGGTGAGCAGTTCTTC,CASSLVRAQGGEQFF
TRBJ1-2,NA,TRBV27,TRBD1,TGTGCCAGCACCCCTACCGGGACAGGGACGCGGACCTTC,CASTPTGTGTRTF
TRBJ2-5,few,TRBV18,NA,TGTGCCAGCTCACCACAGCCACAAGAGACCCAGTACTTC,CASSPQPQETQYF
TRBJ2-1,few,TRBV10-3,NA,TGTGCCATCGACTCCTTTGGGGAGCAGTTCTTC,CAIDSFGEQFF
TRBJ2-7,few,TRBV29-1,TRBD2,TGCAGCGTTGCGGGACTAGGGCTCCTATCAAGGGGCTACGAGCAGTACTTC,CSVAGLGLLSRGYEQYF
TRBJ1-2,few,TRBV5-1,TRBD1,TGCGCCAGCAGCTTGGCCGAGGGGACAGTCTATGGCTACACCTTC,CASSLAEGTVYGYTF